This paragraph reports one T cell receptor (beta chain). This clone's antigen is unknown. No quality values exist for individual bases; no much larger clone is one base distant. CDR3 length: 15 amino acids, cysteine to phenylalanine. CDR3 DNA only is kept here, 45 bases in frame from base 1. Germline trimming amounts to 5 bases on V and 3 bases on J, with 7 as the count of junction bases outside the gene matches. The germline V gene (reference sequence) gives CDR1 as LNHDA and CDR2 as SQIVND. The cohort consisted of 650 to 700 healthy bone marrow donors. At the time of sampling, all cohort members were nominally healthy, though unrecorded immune exposures were likely present. The donor tested CMV seronegative, placing the donor among the roughly 340 seronegative members of the cohort. A peripheral blood sample was collected from each donor, and TCR beta sequencing was performed on peripheral blood mononuclear cells. Genomic DNA extraction from the blood cell samples was performed with the Qiagen DNeasy Blood Extraction Kit.

Libraries were made using the immunoSEQ multiplex PCR assay. For the multiplex PCR, a mixture combining 60 forward primers for TCR Vbeta segments and 13 reverse primers for TCR Jbeta segments was used. A multiplex PCR assay on genomic DNA amplified the CDR3 region of rearranged TCR beta genes. On the Illumina HiSeq System, the amplified TCR beta libraries were sequenced as 87-base-pair reads. Per the authors' processing: In a later analysis, some 80 million unique TCR beta chains were counted across the 500 to 850 repertoires, and about 9.9 million of these chains were shared by at least two donors. Raw reads were error-corrected and collapsed into unique sequences with a nearest-neighbor algorithm that merged closely related sequences to remove PCR and sequencing errors. To assign V, D and J gene segments, CDR3 sequences were aligned to IMGT reference sequences. For a sequence to be retained, a match of at least six nucleotides to both a V gene segment and a J gene segment was required. Rearrangements were called productive when the CDR3 lacked stop codons and stayed in frame with V and J; all others were non-productive. Following IMGT convention, CDR3 was defined as the stretch from the second conserved V-encoded cysteine to the conserved J-encoded phenylalanine. The earlier analysis of 500 to 650 of the donors excluded any sequence lacking an unambiguous match to a single V gene segment. In an earlier analysis of several hundred of the donors, V segments were called functional above 56.7% productive rearrangements and were called segregating when the between-donor standard deviation exceeded 5%. To diagnose cytomegalovirus status from the catalog of TCR beta chain sequences, a statistical classification framework was built. In a later analysis, V and J genes were assigned by comparing TCR nucleotide sequences against IMGT/GENE-DB human TR gene sequences. A later analysis assigned CDR3 sequences and most-parsimonious VDJ recombination scenarios with the TCRdist pipeline. In a later analysis, each TCR beta chain was defined by its CDR3 amino acid sequence together with its V-gene family, and reads without a unique V-gene family were excluded. A later analysis removed 500 to 600 highly shared, low-generation-probability nucleotide sequences to deal with suspected cross-contamination and a sequencing artifact. In a later analysis, a clonal expansion index was calculated for each public chain from normalized within-repertoire ranks of inferred template counts. A later analysis computed generation probabilities with a VDJ recombination model fitted to out-of-frame rearrangements, and checked the results against IGoR. Hypergeometric tests were used in a later analysis to score TCR-TCR, TCR-HLA and TCR-CMV co-occurrence, with a repertoire-size bias correction applied to the TCR pairs. False discovery rates were estimated in a later analysis by permuting HLA or CMV assignments 20 times. In a later analysis, co-occurring TCRs were grouped with DBSCAN, and TCRdist sequence similarity was added when clustering was performed within HLA-allele-positive subsets. For co-occurrence clustering, repertoires with fewer than 30,000 or more than 120,000 public chains were excluded, along with 4 to 6 repertoires with anomalous nucleotide sharing. The immuneACCESS repertoire file appears here via TCRdb, limited to in-frame rearrangements. These files lack a portion of the clones; in checked studies, under half of the deficit traces to unresolved V genes, and the cause of the others is not known. From that table come the V and J calls and clone size; the DNA was used to work out D and trimming. The sample has roughly 74,000 clones on record, 78% of them singletons. The ten biggest clones cover approximately 1.6% of the sample.

These data are taken from a study of cytomegalovirus exposure and HLA in healthy donors (dated by TCRdb to about 2017). Study-wide context: An earlier analysis of 550 to 700 of the donors reported approximately 300 Gb of sequence data and around 110 million unique TCR beta sequences from roughly 180 million T cells. An early release that covered about 600 HLA-typed donors contained around 300 gigabases of sequencing data and about 84 million unique TCR sequences. Of the roughly 430 genotyped donors, around 81% fell in the genetic ancestry cluster associated with self-reported Caucasian donors. The study was designed to test whether signatures of past pathogen exposure could be identified by cataloging public T cell receptors. The study used immunosequencing to profile the T cell repertoires of approximately 650 subjects and linked those repertoires to cytomegalovirus serostatus. Along with the approximately 600-subject first cohort, a separate validation cohort of over 90 different subjects was used. To predict cytomegalovirus infection status, the study combined high-throughput TCR immunosequencing, statistical association of individual TCRs with disease status, and machine learning. To study patterns of TCR occurrence, a later analysis re-analyzed previously published TCR beta repertoires from hundreds of donors and added high-resolution HLA genotyping. The later analysis used no new phenotypic data to find candidate immune exposures, relying instead on TCR beta sequences and their occurrence across donors. An earlier analysis of 587 of the donors applied high-throughput TCR beta sequencing to assess whether each TCR beta V gene segment acted as functional or pseudogenic. Donor age, sex, ethnicity and CMV serostatus were collected together with the repertoire data. A later genetic analysis took genome-wide SNP genotypes for about three fifths of the roughly 670 donors and used that subset as a discovery cohort. All discovery cohort repertoires had been generated on a single sequencing platform. HLA typing covered class I and class II loci at four-digit resolution. The number of typed donors differed by locus: about 629-630 for A, B, C, DRB1 and DQB1; 500 to 550 for DQA1; 606 for DPA1; and about 450 for DPB1. A handful of DR-DQ haplotypes were handled as single units for association and clustering because linkage in the cohort was strong. Among 398 genotyped donors of the cohort, an average of roughly 240,000 unique TCR beta nucleotide sequences were sequenced per donor, 15% to 20% of them non-productive. Points the paper makes about the study in general: The authors suggested that the approach could potentially be generalized to other disease states and immunological phenotypes. A few of the identified cytomegalovirus-associated TCR beta chains were confirmed in vitro to be specific for cytomegalovirus antigens. A cluster of highly shared sequence variants was judged likely to be a technical artifact of the sequencing pipeline. Most CMV-associated TCR beta chains appeared to be HLA-restricted in a later analysis, and the HLA associations seemed to be driven largely by CMV exposure. A further reported finding was that TCR beta sequences accurately predicted the HLA-A and HLA-B alleles for most subjects in the first cohort. Several of the top co-occurrence clusters appeared to be linked to parvovirus B19, influenza, CMV and Epstein-Barr virus, according to a later analysis. In a later analysis, HLA-associated TCR beta chains were found to be more clonally expanded and to have lower generation probabilities than equally common non-associated chains. Because counts were too low, more than 15 rarely observed V segments, including chromosome 9 orphons, were left out of the earlier analysis of over 550 of the donors. According to a later analysis, TCR association rates differed among HLA loci, with DRB1 alleles showing the most associated TCRs and HLA-C alleles showing the fewest. In an earlier analysis of more than 500 of the donors, most TCR beta V segments appeared in productive rearrangements about 87% or about 30% of the time, broadly matching IMGT annotations. Most TCR sequences were seen in very few donors, while some public TCRs were found in many individuals. The presence/absence analyses assumed that sequencing depth was roughly uniform across donors, and that assumption may not be true. Because some donors lacked HLA typing at each locus, the association tests relied only on the typed subset. When HLA alleles, especially DR and DQ, strongly co-occurred, TCR associations were difficult to assign to individual alleles. The 87-base-pair reads could not distinguish some IMGT-functional V segments, including TRBV6-2 and TRBV6-3, so those segments were excluded. In a later genetic analysis, a missense DCLRE1C variant was associated with V-gene and J-gene trimming of TCR beta chains, and the association was replicated in an independent cohort. In both the original and validation cohorts, the classifier was reported to diagnose cytomegalovirus status with high specificity and sensitivity. Only TCR beta chains were sequenced in this cohort, and the absence of alpha or paired-chain data limited detectable features. CMV serostatus was the only immune exposure information available for the cohort. In a later genetic analysis, fewer N-insertions in productive TCRs were reported among donors in an Asian-associated ancestry cluster than the roughly 670-donor mean. In the study, approximately 150 TCR beta chains were listed as associated with cytomegalovirus. A later analysis associated roughly 17,000 TCR beta sequences with specific HLA alleles at a false discovery rate of 0.05. Linkage disequilibrium might explain the correlated functional status among segregating V segments, but an unknown experimental factor could not be ruled out.

The TCR originated in a man in his forties or fifties in good health and CMV-seronegative. Sequencing was carried out using PBMCs. The chain is encoded by TRBV19 joined to TRBJ1-5, and 7 junctional nucleotides match TRBD1. The sequenced DNA: TGTGCCAGTAGTGCTACAGGGGTATACAATCAGCCCCAGCATTTT. Its translation reads: CASSATGVYNQPQHF.